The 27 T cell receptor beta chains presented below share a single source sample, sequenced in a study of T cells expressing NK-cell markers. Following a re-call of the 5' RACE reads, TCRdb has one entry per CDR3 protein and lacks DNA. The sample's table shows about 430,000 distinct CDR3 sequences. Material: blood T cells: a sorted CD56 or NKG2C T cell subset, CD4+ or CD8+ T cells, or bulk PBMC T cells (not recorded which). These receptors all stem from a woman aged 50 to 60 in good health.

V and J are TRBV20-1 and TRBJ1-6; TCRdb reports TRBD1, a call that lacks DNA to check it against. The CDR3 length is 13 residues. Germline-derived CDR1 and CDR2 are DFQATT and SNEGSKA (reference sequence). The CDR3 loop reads CSGTGDYNSPLHF.

The CDR3 sequence: CASSLAYRGQNTEAFF. This chain joins TRBV5-1 and TRBJ1-1; TCRdb selects TRBD1, and the lack of DNA leaves this call unchecked. The CDR3 extends over 16 amino acids. Germline loops: CDR1 SGHRS, CDR2 YFSETQ.

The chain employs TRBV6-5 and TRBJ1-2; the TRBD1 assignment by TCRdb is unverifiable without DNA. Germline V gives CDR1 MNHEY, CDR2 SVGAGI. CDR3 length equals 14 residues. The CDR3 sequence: CASRLTGAPWGYTF.

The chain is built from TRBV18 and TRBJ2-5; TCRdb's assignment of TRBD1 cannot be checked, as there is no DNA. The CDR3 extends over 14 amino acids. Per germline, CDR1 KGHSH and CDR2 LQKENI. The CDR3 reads CASSPGTGVETQYF. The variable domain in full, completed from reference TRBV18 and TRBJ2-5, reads NAGVMQNPRHLVRRRGQEARLRCSPMKGHSHVYWYRQLPEEGLKFMVYLQKENIIDESGMPKERFSAEFPKEGPSILRIQQVVRGDSAAYFCASSPGTGVETQYFGPGTRLLVL.

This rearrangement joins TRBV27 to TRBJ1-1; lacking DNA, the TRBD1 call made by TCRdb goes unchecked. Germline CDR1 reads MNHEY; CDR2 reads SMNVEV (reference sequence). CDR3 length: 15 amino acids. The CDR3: CASSSTGGAGSEAFF.

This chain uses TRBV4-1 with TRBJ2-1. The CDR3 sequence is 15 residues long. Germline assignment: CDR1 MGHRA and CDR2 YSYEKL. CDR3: CASRGFGGSYNEQFF.

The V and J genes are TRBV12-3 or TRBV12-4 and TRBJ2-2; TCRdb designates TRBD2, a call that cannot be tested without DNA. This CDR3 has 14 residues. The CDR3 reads CASRGSGKNRELFF.

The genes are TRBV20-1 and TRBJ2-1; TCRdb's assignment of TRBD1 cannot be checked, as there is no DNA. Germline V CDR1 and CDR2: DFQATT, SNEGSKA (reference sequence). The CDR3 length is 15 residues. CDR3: CSASVGASSYNEQFF.

CDR3: CASSLALTGGYEQYF. This chain joins TRBV7-2 and TRBJ2-7; the D gene TCRdb calls, TRBD1, cannot be checked with no DNA. There are 15 residues in the CDR3. From germline, CDR1 is SGHTA and CDR2 FQGNSA.

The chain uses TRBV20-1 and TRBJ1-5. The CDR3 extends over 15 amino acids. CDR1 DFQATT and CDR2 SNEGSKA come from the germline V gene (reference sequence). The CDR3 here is CSARRGEAENQPQHF.

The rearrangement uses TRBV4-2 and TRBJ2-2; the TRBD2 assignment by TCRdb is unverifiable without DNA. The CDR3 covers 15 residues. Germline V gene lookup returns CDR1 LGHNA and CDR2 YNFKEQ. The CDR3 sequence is CASSQAPGLAGGLFF.

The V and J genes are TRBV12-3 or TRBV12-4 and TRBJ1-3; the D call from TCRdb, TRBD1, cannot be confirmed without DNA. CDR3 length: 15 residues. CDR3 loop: CASSWGAHSGNTIYF.

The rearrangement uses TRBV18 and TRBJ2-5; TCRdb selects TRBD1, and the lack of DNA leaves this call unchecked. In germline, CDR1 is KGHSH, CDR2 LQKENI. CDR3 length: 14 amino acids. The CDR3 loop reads CASSPTTGMGFQYF.

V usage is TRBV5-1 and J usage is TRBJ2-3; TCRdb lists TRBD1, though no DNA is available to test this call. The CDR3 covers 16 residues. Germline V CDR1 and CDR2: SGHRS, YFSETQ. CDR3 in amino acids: CASSSGDRGPEDTQYF.

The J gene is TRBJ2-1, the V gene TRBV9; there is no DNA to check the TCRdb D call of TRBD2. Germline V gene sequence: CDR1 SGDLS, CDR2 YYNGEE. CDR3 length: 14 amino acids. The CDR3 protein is CASSAGLAGREQFF.

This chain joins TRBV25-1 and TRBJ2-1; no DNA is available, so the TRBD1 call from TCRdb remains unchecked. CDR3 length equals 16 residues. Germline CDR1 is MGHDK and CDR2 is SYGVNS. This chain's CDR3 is CASSDPGRTGLNEQFF.

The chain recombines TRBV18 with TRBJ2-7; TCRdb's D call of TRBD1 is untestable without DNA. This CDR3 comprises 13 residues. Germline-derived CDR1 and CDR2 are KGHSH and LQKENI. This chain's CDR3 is CASSTGTGYEQYF.

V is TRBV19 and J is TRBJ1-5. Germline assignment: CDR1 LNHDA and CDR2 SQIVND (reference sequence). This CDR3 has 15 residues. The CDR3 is CASSIYSEPNQPQHF.

CDR3 sequence reads: CASSLAWAGGPNEQFF. V is TRBV5-1 and J is TRBJ2-1; TCRdb outputs TRBD2, but without DNA this stays unchecked. The CDR3 is 16 residues long. Germline CDR1 reads SGHRS; CDR2 reads YFSETQ. The whole variable domain, filled in from reference TRBV5-1 and TRBJ2-1, reads KAGVTQTPRYLIKTRGQQVTLSCSPISGHRSVSWYQQTPGQGLQFLFEYFSETQRNKGNFPGRFSGRQFSNSRSEMNVSTLELGDSALYLCASSLAWAGGPNEQFFGPGTRLTVL.

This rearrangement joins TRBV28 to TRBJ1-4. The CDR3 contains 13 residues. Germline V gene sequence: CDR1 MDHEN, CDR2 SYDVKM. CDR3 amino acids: CASRDSTNEKLFF.

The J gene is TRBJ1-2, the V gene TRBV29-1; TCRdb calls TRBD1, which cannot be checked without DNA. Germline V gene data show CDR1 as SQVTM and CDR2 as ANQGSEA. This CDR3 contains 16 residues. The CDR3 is CSVARDRGPKSYGYTF.

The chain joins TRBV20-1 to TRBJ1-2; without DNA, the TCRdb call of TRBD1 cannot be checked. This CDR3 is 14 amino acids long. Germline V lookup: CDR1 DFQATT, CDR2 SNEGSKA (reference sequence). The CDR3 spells CSAFEGTPAYGYTF.

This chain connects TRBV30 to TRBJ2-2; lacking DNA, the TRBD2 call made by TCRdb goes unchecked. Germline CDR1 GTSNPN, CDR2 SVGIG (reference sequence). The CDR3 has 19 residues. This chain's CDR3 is CAWSVGPTSGRAGTGELFF.

CDR3 amino acids: CASSIVGNTGELFF. The chain employs TRBV19 and TRBJ2-2. Germline CDR1 is LNHDA and CDR2 is SQIVND (reference sequence). This CDR3 comprises 14 residues.

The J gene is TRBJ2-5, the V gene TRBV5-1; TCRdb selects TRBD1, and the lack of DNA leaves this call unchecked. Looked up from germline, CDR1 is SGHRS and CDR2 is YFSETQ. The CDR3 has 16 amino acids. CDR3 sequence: CASSLAVTGTQETQYF. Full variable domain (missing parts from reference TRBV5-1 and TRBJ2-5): KAGVTQTPRYLIKTRGQQVTLSCSPISGHRSVSWYQQTPGQGLQFLFEYFSETQRNKGNFPGRFSGRQFSNSRSEMNVSTLELGDSALYLCASSLAVTGTQETQYFGPGTRLLVL.

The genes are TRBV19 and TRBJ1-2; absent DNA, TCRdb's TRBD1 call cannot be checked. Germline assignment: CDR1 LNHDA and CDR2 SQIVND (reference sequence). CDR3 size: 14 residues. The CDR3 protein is CAIRGQGLNGGYTF.

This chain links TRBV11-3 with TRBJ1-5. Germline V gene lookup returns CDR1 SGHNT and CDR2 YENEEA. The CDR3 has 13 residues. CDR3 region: CASSEGLDQPQHF.